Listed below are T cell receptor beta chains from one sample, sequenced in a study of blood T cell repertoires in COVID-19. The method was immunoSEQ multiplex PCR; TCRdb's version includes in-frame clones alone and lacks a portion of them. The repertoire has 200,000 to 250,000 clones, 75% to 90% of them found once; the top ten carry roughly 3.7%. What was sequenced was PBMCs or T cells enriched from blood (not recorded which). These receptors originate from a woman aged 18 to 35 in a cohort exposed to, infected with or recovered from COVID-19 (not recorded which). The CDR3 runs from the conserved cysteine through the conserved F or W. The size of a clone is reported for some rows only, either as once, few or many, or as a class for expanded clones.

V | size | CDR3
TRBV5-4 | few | CASSSPNSGWTDTQYF
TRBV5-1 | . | CASSLAGGTTNEKLFF
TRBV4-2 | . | CASSQDPIGRENTEAFF
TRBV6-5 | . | CASLTGISNQPQHF
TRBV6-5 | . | CASRTGPNYGYTF
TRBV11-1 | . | CASSFRGGTDTQYF
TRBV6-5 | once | CASSSPGDYGYTF
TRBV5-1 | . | CASSPQGVYFYGYTF
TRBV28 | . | CASTGVRGEKLFF
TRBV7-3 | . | CASSFNSHGELFF
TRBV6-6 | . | CASQTGGGGGADTQYF
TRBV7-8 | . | CASSSTGTTDNEQFF
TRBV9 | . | CASSVDPVQSTANYGYTF
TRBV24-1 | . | CATSDSGRATNQPQHF
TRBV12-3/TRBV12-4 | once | CASNPGLNTEAFF
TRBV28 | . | CASSSHKNEQFF
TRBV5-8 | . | CANRRRDREGAEKLFF
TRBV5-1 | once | CASSRLFRGPLNTEAFF
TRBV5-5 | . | CASSLGQGRYGYTF
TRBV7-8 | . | CASSLDQRIGGQETQYF
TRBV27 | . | CASSLNAGTEAFF
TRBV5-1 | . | CASSLGQGHPDTQYF
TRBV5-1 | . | CASRTLAGDYNEQFF
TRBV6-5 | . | CASSTTGTAAYEQYF
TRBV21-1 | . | CASSTPGTGGRDIQYF
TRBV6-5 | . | CATGTGRNGELFF
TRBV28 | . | CASSPSAGVQETQYF
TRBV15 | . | CATSRDQAYEQYF
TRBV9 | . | CASSVSGGSTNEKLFF
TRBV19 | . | CASSPLGPYNEQFF
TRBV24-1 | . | CATSGDRANFGYTF
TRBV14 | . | CASSQGRLVRNEQFF
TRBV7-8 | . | CASSLTASEHIEQFF
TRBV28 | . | CASSAYYEQYF
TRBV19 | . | CASSFHRDNNYGYTF
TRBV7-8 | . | CASSVRDSADTEAFF
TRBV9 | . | CASSVNGGETFF
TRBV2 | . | CASLILPDKKLGYTF
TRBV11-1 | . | CASSPHSAANEQFF
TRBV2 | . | CASASLANEKLFF
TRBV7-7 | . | CASSPGLAGGTGELFF
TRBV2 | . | CASSDLTEIYEQYF
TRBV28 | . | CASSTGFGYTF
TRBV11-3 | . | CASSSGLAKETQYF
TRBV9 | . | CASSASGYEQYF
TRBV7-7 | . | CASSSISLGTGELFF
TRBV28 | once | CASSFWTVYGYTF
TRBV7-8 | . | CASSPVRGSAEAFF
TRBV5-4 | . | CASSLYTGLLNEQFF
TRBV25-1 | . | CASSEQESSYNSPLHF
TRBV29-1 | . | CSVCRTSGRNEQFF
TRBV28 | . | CASSPYLTDTQYF
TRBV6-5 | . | CASSYGSGIWNTEAFF
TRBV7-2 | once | CASSLRASGTAYNEQFF
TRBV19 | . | CASIGSYIFGYTF
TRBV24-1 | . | CATSDFRSSSYNEQFF
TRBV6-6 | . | CASSYPSQPQHF
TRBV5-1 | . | CASTFSGANYGYTF
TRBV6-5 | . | CASSLTGGQSEAFF
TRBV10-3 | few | CAISESRQSSSYEQYF